This entry concerns a single T cell receptor beta chain. Its target is unknown. Nucleic acids came from premalignant or tumor cells enriched by macro-dissection. The assay was immunoSEQ multiplex PCR, and TCRdb's table has in-frame clones only and misses some. The profile shows 8,500 to 14,000 clones, more than 80% of them singletons. This sample is part of a study of immune evolution from preneoplasia to lung adenocarcinoma. Study-wide points: Later-stage lesions appeared to have more T cells, more diversity, less clonality. Top clone frequencies peaked in normal lung, apparently declining through invasive adenocarcinoma.

Specimen: FFPE invasive lung adenocarcinoma tissue. The clonotype was recovered from a person aged 65 to 85 with invasive lung adenocarcinoma.

This CDR3 is CSVARGQETQYF. Written as DNA, the CDR3 is TGCAGCGTCGCCAGGGGCCAAGAGACCCAGTACTTC. The chain joins TRBV29-1 to TRBJ2-5; D is perhaps TRBD1 (6 bases). The CDR3 is 12 residues long. CDR1 is SQVTM, CDR2 ANQGSEA, per germline. Trimming shortened V by 6 bases and J by 1 base, and 9 bases separated the two germline ends.